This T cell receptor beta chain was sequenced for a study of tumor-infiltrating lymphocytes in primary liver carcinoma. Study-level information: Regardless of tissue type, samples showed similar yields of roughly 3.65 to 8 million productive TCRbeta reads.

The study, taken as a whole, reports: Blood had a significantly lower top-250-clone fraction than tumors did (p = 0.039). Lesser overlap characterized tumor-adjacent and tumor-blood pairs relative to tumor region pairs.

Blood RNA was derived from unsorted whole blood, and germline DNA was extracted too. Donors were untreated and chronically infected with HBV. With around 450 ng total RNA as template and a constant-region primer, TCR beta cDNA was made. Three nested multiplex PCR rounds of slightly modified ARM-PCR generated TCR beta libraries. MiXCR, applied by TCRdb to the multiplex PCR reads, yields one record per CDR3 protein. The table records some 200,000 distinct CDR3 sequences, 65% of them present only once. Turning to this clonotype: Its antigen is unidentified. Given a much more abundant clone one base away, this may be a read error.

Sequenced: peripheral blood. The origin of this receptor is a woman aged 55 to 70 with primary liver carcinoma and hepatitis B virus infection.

This CDR3 reads CASSLGLGVYEQYF. CDR3 nucleotides: TGTGCCAGCAGTTTAGGCCTGGGGGTCTACGAGCAGTACTTC. The chain links TRBV12-3 or TRBV12-4 to TRBJ2-7; D may correspond to TRBD1 or TRBD2 (5 bases each). V was clipped by 1 base and J by 3 bases, with 10 bases between them. The CDR3 totals 14 residues.